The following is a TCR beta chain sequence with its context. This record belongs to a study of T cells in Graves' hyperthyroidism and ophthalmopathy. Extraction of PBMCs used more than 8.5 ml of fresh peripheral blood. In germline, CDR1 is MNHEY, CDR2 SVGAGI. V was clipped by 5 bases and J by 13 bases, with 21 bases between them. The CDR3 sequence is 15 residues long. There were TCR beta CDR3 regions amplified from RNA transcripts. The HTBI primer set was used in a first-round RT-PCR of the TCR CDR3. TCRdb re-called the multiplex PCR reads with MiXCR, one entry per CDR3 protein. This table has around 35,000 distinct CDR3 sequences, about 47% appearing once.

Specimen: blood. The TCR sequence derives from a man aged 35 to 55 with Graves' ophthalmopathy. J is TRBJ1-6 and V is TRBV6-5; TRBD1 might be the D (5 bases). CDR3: CASSPGSGQHQPLHF. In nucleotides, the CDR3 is TGTGCCAGCAGTCCAGGCTCAGGGCAGCATCAGCCCCTCCACTTT.